The clone carrying this T cell receptor beta chain came up a few times. Its antigen is not identified. Attachment of unique molecular identifiers to individual cDNA molecules was performed. Each CDR3 protein gets one entry after TCRdb re-called the 5' RACE reads with MiXCR. The sample includes 70,000 to 85,000 distinct CDR3 sequences, roughly 4.7% seen only once; the top ten take roughly 7.3%. This record comes from a study of early T cells in non-severe SARS-CoV-2 infection. Study details: Sequencing of bulk RNA from unsorted whole blood was done, without chain pairing. The study's findings and limits: VDJdb matching favored anti-spike CD8 responses, missing private and CD4 specificities.

The CDR3 loop spans 13 amino acids. Germline-derived CDR1 and CDR2 are SQVTM and ANQGSEA. V shed 4 bases, J shed 3 bases, and the junction held 2 bases outside the gene matches. The chain combines TRBV29-1 with TRBJ1-1; 10 bases match TRBD1. Material: whole blood, obtained at baseline. This TCR was sampled from an adult who was a healthcare worker with PCR-confirmed SARS-CoV-2 infection or an uninfected control (not recorded which). This CDR3 reads CSVGGTGDTEAFF. For the CDR3, the DNA is TGCAGCGTTGGCGGGACAGGGGACACTGAAGCTTTCTTT.